This entry lists 12 T cell receptor beta chains sequenced from one sample in a study of shared clonotypes between healthy human individuals. The data were produced by immunoSEQ multiplex PCR, yet TCRdb's version contains in-frame clones alone and is incomplete. The sample consists of around 2.1 million clones, 85% to 95% of them appearing once. CD45RO-negative, CCR7-selected cells formed the naive CD8 fraction, which excluded terminally differentiated effector memory CD45RA+ cells. Sequencing was done on a sample of naive CD8+ T cells from PBMCs. These TCRs come from a man aged 18 to 29 in good health. Some clones in this sample may be carry-over from other donors' samples.

The CDR3 here is CASSSSGSYNEQFF. DNA of the CDR3: TGTGCCAGCAGCTCCTCGGGCTCCTACAATGAGCAGTTCTTC. The chain has TRBV9 and TRBJ2-1; D not certain. CDR1 SGDLS and CDR2 YYNGEE come from the germline V gene. This CDR3 has 14 residues. Trimming cost V 4 bases and J 0 bases, with 8 bases left between them.

This clone was seen once. The rearrangement uses TRBV4-3 and TRBJ1-1; D call uncertain. Germline CDR1 LGHNA, CDR2 YSLEER. The CDR3 sequence is 19 residues long. The germline V and J ends were trimmed by 4 bases and 0 bases, with 24 bases remaining between them. The CDR3 DNA is TGCGCCAGCAGCCCCCGTTTGGAAGCACCGACGGCAATGAACACTGAAGCTTTCTTT. It specifies CASSPRLEAPTAMNTEAFF.

The chain recombines TRBV7-6 with TRBJ2-7; either TRBD1 or TRBD2 may supply D (5 bases each). Germline V lookup: CDR1 SGHVS, CDR2 FNYEAQ. CDR3 length equals 15 residues. The V end was cut by 6 bases, the J end by 5 bases, with 20 bases between. The CDR3 sequence: CASSPRTDMGDEQYF. The CDR3 bases are TGTGCCAGCAGTCCACGGACGGATATGGGGGACGAGCAGTACTTC.

V gene TRBV29-1 combines with J gene TRBJ1-6, with D unresolved. The V gene's germline CDR1 is SQVTM and CDR2 ANQGSEA. CDR3 length: 13 amino acids. Trimming removed 4 bases at V and 0 bases at J, with 4 bases between. CDR3 DNA: TGCAGCGTTGCTGACTCCTATAATTCACCCCTCCACTTT. It is translated as CSVADSYNSPLHF.

V gene TRBV28 combines with J gene TRBJ2-1, with a tentative D call TRBD1 (5 bases). Per germline, CDR1 MDHEN and CDR2 SYDVKM. This CDR3 is 14 amino acids long. The V gene lost 3 bases and the J gene lost 5 bases, with 11 bases spanning the gap. Here the CDR3 DNA reads TGTGCCAGCAGTTTTTACAGGAACCACAATGAGCAGTTCTTC. Residues: CASSFYRNHNEQFF.

This clone was counted a few times. V is TRBV27 and J is TRBJ2-1; D gene ambiguous. The CDR3 sequence is 15 residues long. Germline lookup yields CDR1 MNHEY and CDR2 SMNVEV (reference sequence). V was clipped by 5 bases and J by 4 bases, with 15 bases between them. CDR3 sequence reads: CASSPSPGPYNEQFF. The CDR3, as DNA: TGTGCCAGCAGTCCCTCCCCCGGGCCATACAATGAGCAGTTCTTC.

The rearrangement uses TRBV29-1 and TRBJ1-1; 8 nucleotides agree with TRBD1. Germline assignment: CDR1 SQVTM and CDR2 ANQGSEA. J lost 5 bases, V lost 5 bases, and 4 bases had no gene match. There are 12 residues in the CDR3. The CDR3 sequence: CSVSTGGTEAFF. The CDR3 DNA follows: TGCAGCGTTTCTACAGGGGGGACTGAAGCTTTCTTT.

This clone was observed once. The same CDR3 arises from other DNA sequences in this sample as well. V gene TRBV27 combines with J gene TRBJ2-1, with D possibly being TRBD2 (5 bases). V lost 3 bases to trimming and J lost 1 base, with 10 bases between them. In germline, CDR1 is MNHEY, CDR2 SMNVEV (reference sequence). This CDR3 contains 15 residues. CDR3 sequence reads: CASSLAGGSYNEQFF. CDR3 DNA sequence: TGTGCCAGCAGTTTGGCGGGCGGGTCCTACAATGAGCAGTTCTTC.

The chain is built from TRBV5-1 and TRBJ2-7; 7 positions match TRBD2. The CDR3 contains 13 residues. The germline V gene encodes CDR1 SGHRS and CDR2 YFSETQ. V trimming: 5 bases; J trimming: 7 bases; junction bases outside the gene matches: 9. CDR3 in DNA: TGCGCCAGCAGGTTTGCGGGAGTCAATGAGCAGTACTTC. Its protein product is CASRFAGVNEQYF. The variable domain in full, with the rest retrieved from reference TRBV5-1 and TRBJ2-7, is KAGVTQTPRYLIKTRGQQVTLSCSPISGHRSVSWYQQTPGQGLQFLFEYFSETQRNKGNFPGRFSGRQFSNSRSEMNVSTLELGDSALYLCASRFAGVNEQYFGPGTRLTVT.

This CDR3 is CASSLAEPYEQYF. CDR3 DNA sequence: TGTGCCAGCAGTTTAGCGGAACCCTACGAGCAGTACTTC. This chain uses TRBV27 with TRBJ2-7; D unclear. This CDR3 spans 13 amino acids. The V gene's germline CDR1 is MNHEY and CDR2 SMNVEV (reference sequence). Trimming cost V 2 bases and J 2 bases, with 7 bases left between them.

Turning to this clone: Relative to the germline gene, one junction end is altered; a read error may explain this. V gene TRBV6-1 combines with J gene TRBJ1-5; D not certain. CDR1 and CDR2 (germline): MNHNS, SASEGT. The CDR3 consists of 13 residues. The CDR3 DNA sequence: TGTGCCAGCGGTGACAAGGCAAATCAGCCCCAGCATTTT. Amino acid sequence: CASGDKANQPQHF.

The J gene is TRBJ2-2, the V gene TRBV15, with 7 bases matching TRBD2. Germline CDR1 is LNHNV and CDR2 is YYDKDF (reference sequence). V lost 0 bases to trimming and J lost 0 bases; unmatched junction nucleotides: 4. The CDR3 length is 17 residues. CDR3 region: CATSRDLAGANTGELFF. The CDR3 nucleotides are TGTGCCACCAGCAGAGATTTGGCGGGGGCGAACACCGGGGAGCTGTTTTTT.